The 14 T cell receptor beta chains listed next were all sequenced from one sample in a study of control samples from healthy donors and cancer patients. Only in-frame clones appear in the TCRdb table, and some are missing; sequencing was by immunoSEQ multiplex PCR. Listed are roughly 200,000 clones; 2.2% falls within the top ten. What was sequenced was blood. The receptors stem from a woman aged 25-40 years in good health.

This chain links TRBV4-1 with TRBJ1-1; D might be TRBD1 (5 bases). Germline lookup yields CDR1 MGHRA and CDR2 YSYEKL. V lost 2 bases, J lost 11 bases, and 21 bases lay in between. This CDR3 is built from 15 residues. For the CDR3, the DNA is TGCGCCAGCAGCCAATTATGGGGTGGGGGGAAGGTCGCTTTCTTT. Translated: CASSQLWGGGKVAFF.

Of note for this clone: This same CDR3 is encoded by further DNA sequences in the sample. The chain couples TRBV10-3 to TRBJ1-1, with unresolved D. V lost 2 bases and J 4 bases, leaving 8 bases between the germline ends. CDR1 is ENHRY, CDR2 SYGVKD, per germline. This CDR3 has 13 residues. Here the CDR3 DNA reads TGTGCCATCAGTGAGCCGGGTGGCACTGAAGCTTTCTTT. It translates to CAISEPGGTEAFF.

This chain joins TRBV2 and TRBJ1-2, with D perhaps TRBD1 (6 bases). Trimming left V 5 bases short and J 8 bases short, with 18 bases between. Germline V CDR1 and CDR2: SNHLY, FYNNEI. The length of the CDR3 is 14 residues. The CDR3 loop reads CASSKTGRLSGYTF. The CDR3 nucleotides read TGTGCCAGCAGTAAGACAGGTCGCCTTTCCGGCTACACCTTC.

The J gene is TRBJ1-1, the V gene TRBV3-1 (or the pseudogene TRBV3-2); tentative D call: TRBD1 (6 bases). Trimming cost V 4 bases and J 5 bases, with 20 bases left between them. Germline V gives CDR1 LGHDT, CDR2 YNNKEL (reference sequence). This CDR3 has 16 amino acids. CDR3 bases: TGTGCCAGCAGCCTCGGACTGGGGGGGCTCAGAACTGAAGCTTTCTTT. Translating gives CASSLGLGGLRTEAFF.

V and J are TRBV29-1 and TRBJ2-1; D may be TRBD2 (5 bases). There are 16 residues in the CDR3. Trimming took off 0 bases at V and 0 bases at J, with 12 bases between the two ends. Germline V lookup: CDR1 SQVTM, CDR2 ANQGSEA. The CDR3 loop reads CSVEDDRESSYNEQFF. The CDR3 nucleotides read TGCAGCGTTGAAGATGATAGGGAGAGCTCCTACAATGAGCAGTTCTTC.

As for this clone: At one boundary the junction diverges from the germline segment, which might be a read error. The chain carries TRBV6-1 and TRBJ1-6, with TRBD1 as a possible D gene (6 bases). Germline assignment: CDR1 MNHNS and CDR2 SASEGT. The CDR3 is 14 residues long. The CDR3 reads CASSETGSDSPLYF. CDR3 bases: TGTGCCAGCAGTGAAACAGGGAGCGATTCACCCCTCTACTTT.

The chain links TRBV28 to TRBJ2-5, with 12 bases lining up with TRBD2. CDR1 is MDHEN and CDR2 is SYDVKM in the germline V gene. The CDR3 is made up of 16 amino acids. V lost 6 bases to trimming and J lost 2 bases; unmatched junction nucleotides: 7. For the CDR3, the DNA is TGTGCCAGCAGGGCCGGACTAGCGGGGCCTCAAGAGACCCAGTACTTC. Translated: CASRAGLAGPQETQYF.

V and J are TRBV27 and TRBJ1-4; no clear D gene. CDR3 size: 14 residues. Germline V gene lookup returns CDR1 MNHEY and CDR2 SMNVEV (reference sequence). The germline V and J ends were trimmed by 4 bases and 8 bases, with 14 bases remaining between them. This CDR3 reads CASSSTRVVEKLFF. The DNA for the CDR3 is TGTGCCAGCAGTTCAACTCGGGTGGTGGAAAAACTGTTTTTT.

J is TRBJ2-3 and V is TRBV5-6; D not certain. The germline V and J ends were trimmed by 1 base and 6 bases, with 9 bases remaining between them. The CDR3 covers 13 residues. The V gene's germline CDR1 is SGHDT and CDR2 YYEEEE. The DNA for the CDR3 is TGTGCCAGCAGCTTGTCCAGCGCGGATACGCAGTATTTT. Its translation is CASSLSSADTQYF.

The gene calls are TRBV6-2 or TRBV6-3 and TRBJ1-2; D is ambiguous. V was trimmed by 5 bases and J by 4 bases, leaving 14 bases between them. Per the germline V gene, CDR1 is MNHEY and CDR2 is SVGEGT. The CDR3 is 14 residues long. The CDR3 protein is CASSARNPVYGYTF. The CDR3 DNA reads TGTGCCAGCAGTGCCAGAAATCCAGTCTATGGCTACACCTTC.

The chain uses TRBV6-5 and TRBJ1-6; D not certain. CDR1 is MNHEY, CDR2 SVGAGI, per germline. This CDR3 is built from 12 residues. V was pared by 4 bases and J by 6 bases, with 4 bases between. CDR3 sequence (DNA): TGTGCCAGCAGTTTCCCTAATTCACCCCTCCACTTT. Translated, it gives CASSFPNSPLHF.

Remarks on this clone: One end of the junction does not line up with germline, which may come from a read error. The chain recombines TRBV7-7 with TRBJ2-3; 11 bases line up with TRBD2. The CDR3 runs 15 residues. Germline CDR1 is SSHAT and CDR2 is FNYEAQ (reference sequence). The CDR3 region is CASSLGSGGADTQYF. The CDR3 region has the DNA TGTGCTAGCAGCTTAGGTAGCGGGGGGGCAGATACGCAGTATTTT. The full variable domain, rest sourced from reference TRBV7-7 and TRBJ2-3, is GAGVSQSPRYKVTKRGQDVTLRCDPISSHATLYWYQQALGQGPEFLTYFNYEAQPDKSGLPSDRFSAERPEGSISTLTIQRTEQRDSAMYRCASSLGSGGADTQYFGPGTRLTVL.

The chain employs TRBV4-3 and TRBJ2-7; 9 bases map to TRBD2. The germline gives CDR1 LGHNA, CDR2 YSLEER. After removal of 4 bases from V and 4 bases from J, the junction contained 5 bases not matched to a gene. The CDR3 is made up of 14 amino acids. The CDR3 region is CASSRAGGAYEQYF. For the CDR3, the DNA is TGCGCCAGCAGCCGAGCGGGGGGAGCGTACGAGCAGTACTTC.

V and J are TRBV27 and TRBJ2-7; TRBD1 agrees at 7 bases. This CDR3 region has 13 residues. Per the germline V gene, CDR1 is MNHEY and CDR2 is SMNVEV (reference sequence). Trimming cost V 8 bases and J 3 bases; bases outside gene matches: 7. CDR3 loop: CASSDRAGYEQYF. CDR3 nucleotides: TGTGCCAGCTCCGACAGGGCTGGCTACGAGCAGTACTTC.